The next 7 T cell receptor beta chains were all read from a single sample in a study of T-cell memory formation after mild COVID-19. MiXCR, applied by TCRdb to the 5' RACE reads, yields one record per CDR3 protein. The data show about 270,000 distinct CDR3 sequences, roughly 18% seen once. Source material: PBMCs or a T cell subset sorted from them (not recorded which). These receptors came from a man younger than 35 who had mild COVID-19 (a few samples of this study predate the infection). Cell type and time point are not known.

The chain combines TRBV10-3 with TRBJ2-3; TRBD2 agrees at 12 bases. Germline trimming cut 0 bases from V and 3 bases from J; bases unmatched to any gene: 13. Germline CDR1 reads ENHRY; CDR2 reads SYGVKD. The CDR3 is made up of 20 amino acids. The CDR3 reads CAISESPTTTSGGYTDTQYF. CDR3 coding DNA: TGTGCCATCAGTGAGTCCCCCACGACGACTAGCGGGGGCTATACAGATACGCAGTATTTT.

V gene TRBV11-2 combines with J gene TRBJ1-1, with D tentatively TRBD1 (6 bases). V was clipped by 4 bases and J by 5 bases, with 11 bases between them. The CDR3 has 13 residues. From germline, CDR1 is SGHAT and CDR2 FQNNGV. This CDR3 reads CASSYTGRTEAFF. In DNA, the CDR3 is TGTGCCAGCAGCTATACAGGGAGGACTGAAGCTTTCTTT.

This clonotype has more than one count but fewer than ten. DNA for the CDR3: TGTGCCAGCACTGACGCGACAGGGGGCGCTGGGGCCAACGTCCTGACTTTC. Its protein product is CASTDATGGAGANVLTF. This chain connects TRBV6-6 to TRBJ2-6; 10 bases agree with TRBD1. Per the germline V gene, CDR1 is MNHNY and CDR2 is SVGAGI (reference sequence). V shed 7 bases and J 2 bases; nucleotides not matched to a gene: 8. This CDR3 is built from 17 residues.

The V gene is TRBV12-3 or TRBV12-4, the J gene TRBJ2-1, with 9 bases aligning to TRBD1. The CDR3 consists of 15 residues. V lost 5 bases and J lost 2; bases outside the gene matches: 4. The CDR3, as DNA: TGTGCCAGCAGTACCCGACAGGGGGCCTACAATGAGCAGTTCTTC. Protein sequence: CASSTRQGAYNEQFF.

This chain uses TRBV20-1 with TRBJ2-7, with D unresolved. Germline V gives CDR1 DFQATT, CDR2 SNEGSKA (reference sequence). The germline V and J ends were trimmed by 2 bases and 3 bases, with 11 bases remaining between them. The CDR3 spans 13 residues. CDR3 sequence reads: CSARRSENYEQYF. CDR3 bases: TGCAGTGCTAGAAGATCGGAGAACTACGAGCAGTACTTC.

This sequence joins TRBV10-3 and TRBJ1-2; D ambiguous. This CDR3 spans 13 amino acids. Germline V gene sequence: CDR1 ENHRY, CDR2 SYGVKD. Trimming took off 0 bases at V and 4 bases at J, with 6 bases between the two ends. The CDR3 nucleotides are TGTGCCATCAGTGAGTCAGATGGCTATGGCTACACCTTC. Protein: CAISESDGYGYTF.

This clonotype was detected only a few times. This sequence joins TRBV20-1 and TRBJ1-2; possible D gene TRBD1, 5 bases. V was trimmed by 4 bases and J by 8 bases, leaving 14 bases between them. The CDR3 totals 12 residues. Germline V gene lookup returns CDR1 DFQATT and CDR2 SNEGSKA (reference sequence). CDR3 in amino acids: CSAKTGARGYTF. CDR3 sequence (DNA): TGCAGTGCTAAAACCGGGGCCCGGGGCTACACCTTC.